This T cell receptor beta chain was profiled in a study of T cells in Graves' hyperthyroidism and ophthalmopathy. Study results and caveats: Appearing also in blood were most of the thyroid clonotypes expanded above 0.001. The model made its ophthalmopathy prediction, and onset followed a median 6.5 months later.

Germline loops: CDR1 KGHSH, CDR2 LQKENI. The CDR3 covers 13 residues. Trimming cost V 8 bases and J 6 bases, with 15 bases left between them. Lactation, pregnancy, other autoimmune disease or uncontrolled infection led to exclusion of patients. Researchers amplified the TCR beta CDR3 regions from RNA transcripts. During a first-round RT-PCR of the TCR CDR3, the HTBI primer set was used. In TCRdb, the multiplex PCR reads were re-called with MiXCR into one record per CDR3 protein. The profile shows about 290,000 distinct CDR3 sequences, about 14% of them singletons. This clonotype was detected many times. The antigen remains undetermined.

V is TRBV18 and J is TRBJ2-3, with no clear D. Sequencing used blood. The TCR comes from a young woman with Graves' hyperthyroidism that later progressed to Graves' ophthalmopathy. The CDR3 reads CASSPGSADTQYF. The CDR3 DNA reads as TGTGCCAGCAGCCCCGGGTCGGCCGATACGCAGTATTTT.